This T cell receptor beta chain was sequenced for a study of cytomegalovirus exposure and HLA in healthy donors. Study findings and constraints: Using a false discovery rate of 0.05, a later analysis showed that 15,000 to 20,000 TCR beta sequences were associated with HLA alleles.

In the case of this clone: Antigen specificity is unknown.

Germline V gene data show CDR1 as LNHDA and CDR2 as SQIVND (reference sequence). Between the trimmed V and J ends, which lost 5 bases and 4 bases, there was a span of 15 bases. The CDR3 spans 15 residues. 13 Jbeta primers and 60 Vbeta primers were used for the PCR. Repertoires were generated with immunoSEQ multiplex PCR, while TCRdb's copy carries only in-frame clones and drops some. In the table there are 150,000 to 200,000 clones, over 80% of which are singletons. V is TRBV19 and J is TRBJ2-1, with TRBD2 as a possible D gene (6 bases). The specimen was PBMCs. The sequence derives from a male donor in good health and CMV-seropositive. CDR3: CASSSAGRLYNEQFF. CDR3 nucleotide sequence: TGTGCCAGTAGTTCGGCGGGACGTCTGTACAATGAGCAGTTCTTC.